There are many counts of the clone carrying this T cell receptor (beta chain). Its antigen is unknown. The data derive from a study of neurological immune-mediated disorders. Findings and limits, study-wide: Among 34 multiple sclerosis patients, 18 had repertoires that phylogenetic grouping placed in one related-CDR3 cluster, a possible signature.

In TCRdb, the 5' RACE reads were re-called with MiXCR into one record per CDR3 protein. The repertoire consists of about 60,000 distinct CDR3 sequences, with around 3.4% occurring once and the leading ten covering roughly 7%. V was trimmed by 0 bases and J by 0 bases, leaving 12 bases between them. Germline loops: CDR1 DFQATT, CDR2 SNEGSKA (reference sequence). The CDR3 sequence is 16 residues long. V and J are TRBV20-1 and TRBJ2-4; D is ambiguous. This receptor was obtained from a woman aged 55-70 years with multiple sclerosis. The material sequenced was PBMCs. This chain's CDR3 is CSARDRTELAKNIQYF. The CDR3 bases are TGCAGTGCTAGAGATCGAACGGAGCTAGCCAAAAACATTCAGTACTTC.